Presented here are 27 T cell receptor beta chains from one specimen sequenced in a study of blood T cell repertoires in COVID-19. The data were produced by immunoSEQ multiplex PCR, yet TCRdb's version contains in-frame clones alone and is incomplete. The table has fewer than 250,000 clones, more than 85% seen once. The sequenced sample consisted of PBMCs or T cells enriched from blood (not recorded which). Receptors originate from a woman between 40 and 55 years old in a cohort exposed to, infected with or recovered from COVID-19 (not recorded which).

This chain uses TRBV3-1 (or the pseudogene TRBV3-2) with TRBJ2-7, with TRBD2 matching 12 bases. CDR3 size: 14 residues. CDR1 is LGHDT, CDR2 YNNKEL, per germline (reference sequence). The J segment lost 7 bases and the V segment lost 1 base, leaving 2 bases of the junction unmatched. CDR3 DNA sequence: TGTGCCAGCAGCCAAGTTGGACTAGCGGGGGAGCAGTACTTC. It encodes CASSQVGLAGEQYF.

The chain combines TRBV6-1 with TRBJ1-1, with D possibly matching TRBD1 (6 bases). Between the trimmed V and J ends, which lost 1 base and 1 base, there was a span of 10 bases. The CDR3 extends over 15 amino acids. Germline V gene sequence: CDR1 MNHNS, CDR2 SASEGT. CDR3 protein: CASSEDLGANTEAFF. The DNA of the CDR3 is TGTGCCAGCAGTGAAGATCTGGGGGCGAACACTGAAGCTTTCTTT.

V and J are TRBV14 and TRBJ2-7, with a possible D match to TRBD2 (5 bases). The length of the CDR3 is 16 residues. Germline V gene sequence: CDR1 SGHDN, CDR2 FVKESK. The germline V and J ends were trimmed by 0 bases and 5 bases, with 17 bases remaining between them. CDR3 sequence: CASSQEVLAPMDEQYF. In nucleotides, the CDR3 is TGTGCCAGCAGCCAAGAGGTCCTAGCCCCCATGGACGAGCAGTACTTC.

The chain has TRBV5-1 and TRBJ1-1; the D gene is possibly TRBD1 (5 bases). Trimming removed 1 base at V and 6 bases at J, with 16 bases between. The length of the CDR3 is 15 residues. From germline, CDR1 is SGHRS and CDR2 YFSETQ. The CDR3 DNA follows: TGCGCCAGCAGCTTGTGGGGCGAAGCTTCCGCTGAAGCTTTCTTT. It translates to CASSLWGEASAEAFF.

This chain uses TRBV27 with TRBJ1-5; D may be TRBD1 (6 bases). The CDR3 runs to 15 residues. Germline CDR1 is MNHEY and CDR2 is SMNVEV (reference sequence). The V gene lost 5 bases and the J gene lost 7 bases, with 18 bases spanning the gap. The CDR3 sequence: CASSLASGEGQPQHF. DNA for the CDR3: TGTGCCAGCAGTCTGGCGTCAGGGGAAGGCCAGCCCCAGCATTTT.

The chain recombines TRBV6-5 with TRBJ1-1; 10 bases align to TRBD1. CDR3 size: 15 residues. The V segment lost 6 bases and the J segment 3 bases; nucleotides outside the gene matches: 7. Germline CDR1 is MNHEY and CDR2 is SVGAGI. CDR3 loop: CASSGPGTGDTEAFF. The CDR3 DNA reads TGTGCCAGCAGCGGTCCCGGGACAGGGGACACTGAAGCTTTCTTT.

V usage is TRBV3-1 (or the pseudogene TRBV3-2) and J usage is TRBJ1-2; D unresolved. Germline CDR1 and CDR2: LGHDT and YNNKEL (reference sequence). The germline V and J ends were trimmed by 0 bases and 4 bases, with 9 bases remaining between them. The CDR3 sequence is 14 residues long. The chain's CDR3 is CASSQDTQFYGYTF. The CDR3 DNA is TGTGCCAGCAGCCAAGATACACAGTTCTATGGCTACACCTTC.

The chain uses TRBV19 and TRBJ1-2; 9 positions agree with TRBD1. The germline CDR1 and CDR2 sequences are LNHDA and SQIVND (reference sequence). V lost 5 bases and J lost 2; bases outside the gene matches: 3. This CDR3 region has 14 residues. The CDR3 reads CASSAGQGNYGYTF. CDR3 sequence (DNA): TGTGCCAGTAGTGCCGGACAGGGGAACTATGGCTACACCTTC.

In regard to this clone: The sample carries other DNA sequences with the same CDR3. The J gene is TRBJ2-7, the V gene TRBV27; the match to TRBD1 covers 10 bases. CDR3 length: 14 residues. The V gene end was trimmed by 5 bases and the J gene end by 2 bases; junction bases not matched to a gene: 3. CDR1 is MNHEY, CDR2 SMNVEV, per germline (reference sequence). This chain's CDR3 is CASSPGQGPYEQYF. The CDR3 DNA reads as TGTGCCAGCAGTCCGGGACAGGGGCCCTACGAGCAGTACTTC.

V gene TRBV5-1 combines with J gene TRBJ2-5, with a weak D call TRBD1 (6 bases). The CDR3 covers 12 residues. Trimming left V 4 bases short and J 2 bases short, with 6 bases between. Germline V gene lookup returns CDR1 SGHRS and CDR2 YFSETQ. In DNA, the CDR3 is TGCGCCAGCAGCGGACAGCAAGAGACCCAGTACTTC. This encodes CASSGQQETQYF. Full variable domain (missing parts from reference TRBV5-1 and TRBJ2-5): KAGVTQTPRYLIKTRGQQVTLSCSPISGHRSVSWYQQTPGQGLQFLFEYFSETQRNKGNFPGRFSGRQFSNSRSEMNVSTLELGDSALYLCASSGQQETQYFGPGTRLLVL.

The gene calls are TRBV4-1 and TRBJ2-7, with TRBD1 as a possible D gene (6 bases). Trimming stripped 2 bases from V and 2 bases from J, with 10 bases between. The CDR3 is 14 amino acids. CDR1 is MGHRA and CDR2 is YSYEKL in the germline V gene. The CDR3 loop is CASSQSGAAYEQYF. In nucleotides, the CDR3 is TGCGCCAGCAGCCAATCAGGGGCCGCCTACGAGCAGTACTTC.

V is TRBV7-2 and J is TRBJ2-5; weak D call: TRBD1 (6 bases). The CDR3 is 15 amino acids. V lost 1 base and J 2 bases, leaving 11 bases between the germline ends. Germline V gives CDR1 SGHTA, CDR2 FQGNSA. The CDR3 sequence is CASSLVGTPQETQYF. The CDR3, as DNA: TGTGCCAGCAGCTTAGTTGGGACACCGCAAGAGACCCAGTACTTC.

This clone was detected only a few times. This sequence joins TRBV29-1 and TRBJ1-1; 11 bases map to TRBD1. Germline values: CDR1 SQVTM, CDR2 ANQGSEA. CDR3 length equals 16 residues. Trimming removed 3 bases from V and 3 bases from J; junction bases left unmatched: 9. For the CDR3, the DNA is TGCAGCGTTGATAGGACAGGGGGCGCGGGGTACACTGAAGCTTTCTTT. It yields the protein CSVDRTGGAGYTEAFF.

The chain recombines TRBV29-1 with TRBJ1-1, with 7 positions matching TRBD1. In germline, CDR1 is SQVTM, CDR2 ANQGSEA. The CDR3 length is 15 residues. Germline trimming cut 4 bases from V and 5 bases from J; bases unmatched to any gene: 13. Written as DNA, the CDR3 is TGCAGCGTTGCGTTGGCAGGGGGAATCGGGACTGAAGCTTTCTTT. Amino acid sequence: CSVALAGGIGTEAFF. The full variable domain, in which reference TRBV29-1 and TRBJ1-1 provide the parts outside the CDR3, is SAVISQKPSRDICQRGTSLTIQCQVDSQVTMMFWYRQQPGQSLTLIATANQGSEATYESGFVIDKFPISRPNLTFSTLTVSNMSPEDSSIYLCSVALAGGIGTEAFFGQGTRLTVV.

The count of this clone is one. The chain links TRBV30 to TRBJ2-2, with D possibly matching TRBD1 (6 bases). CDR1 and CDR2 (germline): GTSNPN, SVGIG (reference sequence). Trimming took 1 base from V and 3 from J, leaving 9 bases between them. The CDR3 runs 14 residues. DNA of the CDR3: TGTGCCTGGAGTGGGGACATATACACCGGGGAGCTGTTTTTT. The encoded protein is CAWSGDIYTGELFF. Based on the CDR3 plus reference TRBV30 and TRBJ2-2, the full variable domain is SQTIHQWPATLVQPVGSPLSLECTVEGTSNPNLYWYRQAAGRGLQLLFYSVGIGQISSEVPQNLSASRPQDRQFILSSKKLLLSDSGFYLCAWSGDIYTGELFFGEGSRLTVL.

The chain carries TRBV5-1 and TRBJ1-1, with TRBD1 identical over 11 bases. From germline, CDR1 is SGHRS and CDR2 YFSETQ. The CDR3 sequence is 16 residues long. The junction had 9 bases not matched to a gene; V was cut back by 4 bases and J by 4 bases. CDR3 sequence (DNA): TGCGCCAGCAGCGCTTGGACAGGGGGCAAGGGCACTGAAGCTTTCTTT. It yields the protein CASSAWTGGKGTEAFF.

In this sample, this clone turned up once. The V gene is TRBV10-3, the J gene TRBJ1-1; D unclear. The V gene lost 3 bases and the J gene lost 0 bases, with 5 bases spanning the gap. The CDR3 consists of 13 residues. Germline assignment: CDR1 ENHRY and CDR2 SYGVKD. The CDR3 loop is CAISDRMNTEAFF. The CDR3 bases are TGTGCCATCAGTGACAGAATGAACACTGAAGCTTTCTTT.

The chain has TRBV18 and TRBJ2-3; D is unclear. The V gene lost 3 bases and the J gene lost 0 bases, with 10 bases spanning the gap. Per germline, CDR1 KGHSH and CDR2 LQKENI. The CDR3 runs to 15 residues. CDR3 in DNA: TGTGCCAGCTCACCGGCGGTCGCTAGCACAGATACGCAGTATTTT. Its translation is CASSPAVASTDTQYF.

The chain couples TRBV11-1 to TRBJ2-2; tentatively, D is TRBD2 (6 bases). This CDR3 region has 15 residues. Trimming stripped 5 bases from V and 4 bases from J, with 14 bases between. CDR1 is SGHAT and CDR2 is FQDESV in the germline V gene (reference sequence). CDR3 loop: CASSPSRGRTGELFF. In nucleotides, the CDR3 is TGTGCCAGCAGCCCATCGCGGGGCCGCACCGGGGAGCTGTTTTTT. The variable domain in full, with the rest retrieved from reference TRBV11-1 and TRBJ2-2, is EAEVAQSPRYKITEKSQAVAFWCDPISGHATLYWYRQILGQGPELLVQFQDESVVDDSQLPKDRFSAERLKGVDSTLKIQPAELGDSAMYLCASSPSRGRTGELFFGEGSRLTVL.

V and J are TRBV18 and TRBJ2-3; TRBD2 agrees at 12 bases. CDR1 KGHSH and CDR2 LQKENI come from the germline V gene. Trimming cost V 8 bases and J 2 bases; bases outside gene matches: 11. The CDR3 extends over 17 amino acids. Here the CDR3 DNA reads TGTGCCAGCGCATCTAGCGGGAGGGCCCTGGTCACAGATACGCAGTATTTT. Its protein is CASASSGRALVTDTQYF.

This chain's CDR3 is CASSTSRAGLSGANVLTF. The CDR3, as DNA: TGTGCCAGCAGCACCTCCCGGGCAGGGCTCTCTGGGGCCAACGTCCTGACTTTC. The chain carries TRBV7-2 and TRBJ2-6; a weak D match, TRBD1 (5 bases). Trimming cost V 5 bases and J 0 bases, with 17 bases left between them. Germline V gene data show CDR1 as SGHTA and CDR2 as FQGNSA. The CDR3 covers 18 residues.

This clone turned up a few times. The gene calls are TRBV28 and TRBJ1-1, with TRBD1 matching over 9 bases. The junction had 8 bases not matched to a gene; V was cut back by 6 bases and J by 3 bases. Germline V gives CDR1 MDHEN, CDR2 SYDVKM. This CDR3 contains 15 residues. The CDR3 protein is CASSQGQGLYTEAFF. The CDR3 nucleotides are TGTGCCAGCAGCCAGGGACAGGGCCTATACACTGAAGCTTTCTTT.

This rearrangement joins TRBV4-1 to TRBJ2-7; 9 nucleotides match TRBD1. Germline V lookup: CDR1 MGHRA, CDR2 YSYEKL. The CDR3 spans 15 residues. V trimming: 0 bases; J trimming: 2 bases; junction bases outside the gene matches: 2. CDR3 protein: CASSQERQGAYEQYF. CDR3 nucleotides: TGCGCCAGCAGCCAAGAGAGACAGGGGGCCTACGAGCAGTACTTC.

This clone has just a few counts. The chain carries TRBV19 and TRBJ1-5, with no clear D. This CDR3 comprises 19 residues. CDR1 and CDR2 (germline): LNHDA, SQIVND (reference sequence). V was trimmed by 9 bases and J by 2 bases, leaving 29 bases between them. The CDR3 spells CASNDGLEGFLVGNQPQHF. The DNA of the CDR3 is TGTGCCAGCAACGACGGACTGGAGGGCTTTCTAGTAGGCAATCAGCCCCAGCATTTT.

CDR3 amino acids: CASELGGAYNEQFF. The CDR3 bases are TGTGCCAGCGAATTAGGGGGGGCGTACAATGAGCAGTTCTTC. The genes are TRBV2 and TRBJ2-1, with a possible D match to TRBD2 (7 bases). Trimming shortened V by 8 bases and J by 4 bases, and 15 bases separated the two germline ends. This CDR3 has 14 amino acids. The V gene's germline CDR1 is SNHLY and CDR2 FYNNEI.

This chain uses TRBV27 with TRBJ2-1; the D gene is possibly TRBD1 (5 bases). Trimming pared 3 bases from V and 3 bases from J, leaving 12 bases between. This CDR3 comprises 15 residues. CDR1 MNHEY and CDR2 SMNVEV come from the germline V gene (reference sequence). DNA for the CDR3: TGTGCCAGCAGTTTCAGGGCGCTCAGCTACAATGAGCAGTTCTTC. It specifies CASSFRALSYNEQFF.

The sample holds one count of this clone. The CDR3 nucleotides are TGTGCCAGCAGTGTGCAGCGCACCTACGAGCAGTACTTC. Protein: CASSVQRTYEQYF. The chain couples TRBV27 to TRBJ2-7; the D is unclear. CDR1 and CDR2 from the germline V gene are MNHEY and SMNVEV (reference sequence). Trimming stripped 5 bases from V and 2 bases from J, with 10 bases between. The CDR3 has 13 amino acids.